The 10 T cell receptor beta chains presented below share a single source sample, sequenced in a study of cytomegalovirus exposure and HLA in healthy donors. A multiplex PCR was run with 60 Vbeta primers and 13 Jbeta primers. Sequenced by immunoSEQ multiplex PCR; TCRdb stores in-frame clones only, minus some. Counted here are roughly 100,000 clones, approximately 85% occurring once; the ten biggest clones make up under 2%. Sequencing was performed on PBMCs. The receptors were sampled from a man over 45 in good health and CMV-seronegative.

This clone was observed once. V usage is TRBV9 and J usage is TRBJ1-2, with D maybe TRBD1 (5 bases). The CDR3 spans 16 residues. Germline loops: CDR1 SGDLS, CDR2 YYNGEE. The V end lost 0 bases, the J end lost 3 bases, and 15 bases lay between the germline ends. CDR3 bases: TGTGCCAGCAGCGTAGCCGGGACTGCCACTCACTATGGCTACACCTTC. Translation: CASSVAGTATHYGYTF.

The gene calls are TRBV5-4 and TRBJ1-3; 7 bases line up with TRBD1. The CDR3 spans 14 residues. Germline V gene lookup returns CDR1 SGHNT and CDR2 YYREEE (reference sequence). The V segment lost 4 bases and the J segment 3 bases; nucleotides outside the gene matches: 4. CDR3: CASSTGTVGNTIYF. Here the CDR3 DNA reads TGTGCCAGCAGCACTGGGACAGTTGGAAACACCATATATTTT.

This sequence joins TRBV6-5 and TRBJ2-3, with 7 nucleotides matching TRBD2. The CDR3 consists of 14 residues. Germline V gene data show CDR1 as MNHEY and CDR2 as SVGAGI. After removal of 8 bases from V and 5 bases from J, the junction contained 10 bases not matched to a gene. The CDR3, as DNA: TGTGCCAGCGGAACTAGCGAGTCCCAAGATACGCAGTATTTT. It encodes CASGTSESQDTQYF.

The chain joins TRBV7-9 to TRBJ2-3, with TRBD2 as a possible D gene (5 bases). There are 14 residues in the CDR3. Germline V gene data show CDR1 as SEHNR and CDR2 as FQNEAQ (reference sequence). Trimming pared 3 bases from V and 4 bases from J, leaving 11 bases between. CDR3 nucleotide sequence: TGTGCCAGCAGCTTTAGCGCCCAGGCAGATACGCAGTATTTT. Translation gives CASSFSAQADTQYF.

This chain uses TRBV28 with TRBJ1-5; TRBD1 matches at 9 bases. This CDR3 has 14 amino acids. The germline CDR1 and CDR2 sequences are MDHEN and SYDVKM. V lost 3 bases to trimming and J lost 4 bases; unmatched junction nucleotides: 1. CDR3 in DNA: TGTGCCAGCAGTTTCGGACAGGGGAATCAGCCCCAGCATTTT. It encodes CASSFGQGNQPQHF.

The V call is TRBV18, the J call TRBJ1-5, with D hard to call. The V and J ends lost 3 bases and 3 bases respectively, with 6 bases between them. This CDR3 comprises 13 residues. CDR1 is KGHSH, CDR2 LQKENI, per germline. This chain's CDR3 is CASSPGFNQPQHF. DNA of the CDR3: TGTGCCAGCTCACCGGGCTTCAATCAGCCCCAGCATTTT.

The chain combines TRBV5-6 with TRBJ2-2; 11 nucleotides match TRBD2. The germline V gene encodes CDR1 SGHDT and CDR2 YYEEEE. V dropped 3 bases and J dropped 0; count of bases not matched to a gene: 1. This CDR3 is built from 16 residues. CDR3 amino acids: CASSWGLAANTGELFF. In nucleotides, the CDR3 is TGTGCCAGCAGCTGGGGACTAGCGGCGAACACCGGGGAGCTGTTTTTT.

The V call is TRBV30, the J call TRBJ1-1; D gene ambiguous. V lost 2 bases and J lost 8, with 21 bases in between. The germline CDR1 and CDR2 sequences are GTSNPN and SVGIG (reference sequence). This CDR3 comprises 15 residues. The CDR3 region has the DNA TGTGCCTGGAGTCCACCGCCGACGGGGTTACCAGAAGCTTTCTTT. As protein: CAWSPPPTGLPEAFF.

This clone was picked up a small number of times. The chain employs TRBV7-9 and TRBJ1-4; D might be TRBD1 (5 bases). The V and J ends lost 5 bases and 0 bases respectively, with 22 bases between them. The CDR3 sequence is 19 residues long. The germline CDR1 and CDR2 sequences are SEHNR and FQNEAQ (reference sequence). The CDR3 nucleotides are TGTGCCAGCAGCCCGTTCTCATGGCGGGGGATTGCAACTAATGAAAAACTGTTTTTT. This sequence encodes CASSPFSWRGIATNEKLFF. Using reference TRBV7-9 and TRBJ1-4 for the parts outside the CDR3, the full variable domain is DTGVSQNPRHKITKRGQNVTFRCDPISEHNRLYWYRQTLGQGPEFLTYFQNEAQLEKSRLLSDRFSAERPKGSFSTLEIQRTEQGDSAMYLCASSPFSWRGIATNEKLFFGSGTQLSVL.

This chain joins TRBV5-1 and TRBJ2-3; maybe TRBD1 (6 bases). The CDR3 is 10 amino acids. Germline V gene sequence: CDR1 SGHRS, CDR2 YFSETQ. V gave up 4 bases and J gave up 9 bases, with 6 bases separating them. The CDR3 DNA follows: TGCGCCAGCAGCGGGGGCACGCAGTATTTT. Its translation is CASSGGTQYF.